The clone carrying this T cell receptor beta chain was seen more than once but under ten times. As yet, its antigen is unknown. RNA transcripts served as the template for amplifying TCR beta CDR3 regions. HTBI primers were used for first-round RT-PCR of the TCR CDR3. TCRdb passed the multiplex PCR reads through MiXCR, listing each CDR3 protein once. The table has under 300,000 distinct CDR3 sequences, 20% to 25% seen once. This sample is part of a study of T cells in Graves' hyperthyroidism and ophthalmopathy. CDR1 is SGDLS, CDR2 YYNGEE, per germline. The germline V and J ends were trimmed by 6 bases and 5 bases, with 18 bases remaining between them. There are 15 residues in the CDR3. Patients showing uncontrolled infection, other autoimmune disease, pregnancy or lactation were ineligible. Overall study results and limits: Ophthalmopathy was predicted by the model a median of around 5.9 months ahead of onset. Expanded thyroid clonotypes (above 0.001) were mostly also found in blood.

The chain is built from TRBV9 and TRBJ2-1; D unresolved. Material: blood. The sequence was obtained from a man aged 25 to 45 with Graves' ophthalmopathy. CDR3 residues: CASTPGPVVNNEQFF. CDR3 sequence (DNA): TGTGCCAGCACCCCGGGCCCCGTGGTGAACAATGAGCAGTTCTTC.